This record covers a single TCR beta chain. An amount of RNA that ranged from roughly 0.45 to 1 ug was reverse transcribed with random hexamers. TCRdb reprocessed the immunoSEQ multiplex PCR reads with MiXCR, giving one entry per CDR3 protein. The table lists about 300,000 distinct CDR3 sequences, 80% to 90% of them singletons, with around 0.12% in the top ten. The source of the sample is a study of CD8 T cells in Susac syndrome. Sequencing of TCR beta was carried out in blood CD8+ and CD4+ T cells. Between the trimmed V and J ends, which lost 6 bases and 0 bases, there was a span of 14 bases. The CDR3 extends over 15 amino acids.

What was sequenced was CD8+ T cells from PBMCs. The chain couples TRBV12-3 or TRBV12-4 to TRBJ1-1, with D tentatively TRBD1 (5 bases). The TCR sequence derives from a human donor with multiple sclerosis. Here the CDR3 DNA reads TGTGCCAGCAGCCCAATCGGGGGGATGAACACTGAAGCTTTCTTT. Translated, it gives CASSPIGGMNTEAFF.